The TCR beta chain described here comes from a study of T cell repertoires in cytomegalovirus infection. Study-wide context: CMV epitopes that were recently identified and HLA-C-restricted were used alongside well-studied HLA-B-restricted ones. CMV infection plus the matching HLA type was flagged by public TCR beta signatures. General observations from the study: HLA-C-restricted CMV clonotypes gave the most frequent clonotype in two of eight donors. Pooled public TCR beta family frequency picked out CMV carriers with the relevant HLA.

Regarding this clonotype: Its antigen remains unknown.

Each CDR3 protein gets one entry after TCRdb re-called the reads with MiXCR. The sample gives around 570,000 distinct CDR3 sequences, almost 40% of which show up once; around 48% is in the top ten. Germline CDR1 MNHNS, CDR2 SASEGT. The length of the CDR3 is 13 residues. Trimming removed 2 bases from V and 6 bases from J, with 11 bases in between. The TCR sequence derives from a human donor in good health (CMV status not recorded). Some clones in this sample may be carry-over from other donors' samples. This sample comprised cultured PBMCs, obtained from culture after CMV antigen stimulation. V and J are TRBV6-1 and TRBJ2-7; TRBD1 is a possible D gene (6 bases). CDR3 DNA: TGTGCCAGCAGTGAACACAGGGAGCGCGAGCAGTACTTC. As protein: CASSEHREREQYF.